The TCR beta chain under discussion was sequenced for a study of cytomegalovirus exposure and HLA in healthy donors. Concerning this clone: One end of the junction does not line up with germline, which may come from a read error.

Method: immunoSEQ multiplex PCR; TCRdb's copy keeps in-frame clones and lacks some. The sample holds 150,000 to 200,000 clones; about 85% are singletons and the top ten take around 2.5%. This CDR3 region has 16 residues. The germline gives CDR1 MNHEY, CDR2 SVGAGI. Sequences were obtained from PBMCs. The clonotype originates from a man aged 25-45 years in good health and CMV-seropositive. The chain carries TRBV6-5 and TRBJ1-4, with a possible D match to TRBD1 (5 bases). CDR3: CASSYGGDPTNEELFF. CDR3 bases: TGTGCCAGCAGTTACGGAGGGGATCCAACTAATGAAGAACTGTTTTTT.